The sequence of this T cell receptor beta chain was determined in a study of identical twins. Points from the study as a whole: Memory repertoires showed no such pattern, whereas abundant cord blood beta clonotypes carried fewer insertions. Analyses based on zero insertions could be partly confounded by invariant MAIT and iNKT cells.

Germline V CDR1 and CDR2: SGHRS, YFSETQ. This CDR3 is built from 14 residues. The V segment lost 5 bases and the J segment 4 bases; nucleotides outside the gene matches: 5. On this clonotype itself: Its cognate antigen is unknown.

TCRdb fed the 5' RACE reads into MiXCR, producing one record per CDR3 protein. The sample records 400,000 to 500,000 distinct CDR3 sequences, about 18% being singletons. This chain uses TRBV5-1 with TRBJ2-2, with 7 positions matching TRBD1. This clonotype originated in a middle-aged man in good health. The sample comprised naive T cells sorted from blood. Written as DNA, the CDR3 is TGCGCCAGCAGGACAGGGTGGGGCACCGGGGAGCTGTTTTTT. Translation: CASRTGWGTGELFF.